This T cell receptor (beta chain) is drawn from a study of blood T cell repertoires in COVID-19. Overall study: The samples span acute and convalescent COVID-19 from the United States, Italy and Spain.

The CDR3 is 17 residues long. V was pared by 5 bases and J by 3 bases, with 19 bases between. Germline CDR1 and CDR2: PRHDT and FYEKMQ (reference sequence). A single count supports this clone. Sequencing was performed with immunoSEQ multiplex PCR; in TCRdb, only in-frame clones are kept and a portion is missing. The sample holds under 200,000 clones; more than 75% are singletons and the top ten take about 6%. Participants came from fewer than 25 US areas, aged roughly 18 to 95 years. Participant reports of clinical history set cohort assignment. The V call is TRBV13, the J call TRBJ2-2; D may be TRBD2 (6 bases). Sequenced input: PBMCs or T cells enriched from blood (not recorded which). This clonotype originated in a middle-aged man with acute COVID-19. The DNA of the CDR3 is TGTGCCAGCAGCCATTTTAGCGGAGGCCCTGACACCGGGGAGCTGTTTTTT. Amino acids: CASSHFSGGPDTGELFF.